Only a few counts were recorded for the clone carrying this T cell receptor beta chain. TCRdb's table, derived via immunoSEQ multiplex PCR, lists solely in-frame clones and lacks some. This sample carries 100,000 to 150,000 clones, approximately 82% of them seen once, and the ten largest clones take roughly 10%. Germline loops: CDR1 MNHEY, CDR2 SVGAGI. The CDR3 length is 14 residues. V was shortened by 4 bases and J by 0 bases, with 9 bases between the two germline ends. These data come from a study of blood T cell repertoires in COVID-19. Overall study: Both acute and convalescent COVID-19 samples were obtained from the United States, Italy and Spain. T cells, B-cell-depleted T cells, or PBMCs provided the cDNA or gDNA that served as material.

The V and J genes are TRBV6-5 and TRBJ1-1; weak D call: TRBD1 (6 bases). Specimen: peripheral blood. This receptor was taken from a man aged 35 to 55 with active or convalescent COVID-19. The CDR3 region is CASSFTGMNTEAFF. The CDR3 nucleotides read TGTGCCAGCAGTTTTACAGGGATGAACACTGAAGCTTTCTTT.